Each of the 15 T cell receptor beta chains below was sequenced from the same sample in a study of OX40 agonist ivuxolimab in advanced cancers. The protocol was immunoSEQ multiplex PCR, while the TCRdb copy is restricted to in-frame clones and leaves out a portion. The repertoire has approximately 92,000 clones, approximately 80% of them found once; the top ten carry around 5.5%. Source: CD4+ or CD8+ T cells sorted from blood, taken in a trial of the OX40 agonist ivuxolimab. The receptors derive from an adult with an advanced solid tumor such as melanoma, head and neck, liver or kidney cancer.

The chain is built from TRBV14 and TRBJ2-1, with D unresolved. V was clipped by 1 base and J by 6 bases, with 13 bases between them. Germline-derived CDR1 and CDR2 are SGHDN and FVKESK. CDR3 length equals 15 residues. CDR3 sequence reads: CASSQVGTTSNEQFF. The DNA of the CDR3 is TGTGCCAGCAGCCAAGTAGGCACTACCAGCAATGAGCAGTTCTTC.

V usage is TRBV19 and J usage is TRBJ1-6, with TRBD1 matching 7 bases. The CDR3 contains 13 residues. Losses at the gene ends were 1 base for V and 10 bases for J; bases not matched to a gene: 1. CDR1 is LNHDA, CDR2 SQIVND, per germline (reference sequence). CDR3 protein: CASSIGGQSPLHF. The CDR3, as DNA: TGTGCCAGTAGTATAGGGGGACAGTCACCCCTCCACTTT.

V usage is TRBV11-2 and J usage is TRBJ2-1; 7 bases fit TRBD1. This CDR3 comprises 14 residues. Unmatched junction bases numbered 8, after V lost 5 bases and J lost 7 bases. CDR1 and CDR2 (germline): SGHAT, FQNNGV. The DNA for the CDR3 is TGTGCCAGCAGCCCCGGGACAGTTCTTAATGAGCAGTTCTTC. Protein sequence: CASSPGTVLNEQFF.

The genes are TRBV4-1 and TRBJ1-4, with 7 bases identical to TRBD1. With V trimmed by 5 bases and J by 7 bases, 7 bases remained unmatched. Germline V gives CDR1 MGHRA, CDR2 YSYEKL. The CDR3 length is 14 residues. The CDR3 DNA reads as TGCGCCAGCAGCGGAGGGGGCGTAGGTGAAAAACTGTTTTTT. Its translation is CASSGGGVGEKLFF.

This chain uses TRBV5-1 with TRBJ1-6; D call uncertain. The CDR3 has 13 amino acids. The V end was cut by 0 bases, the J end by 10 bases, with 8 bases between. Germline V gives CDR1 SGHRS, CDR2 YFSETQ. Written as DNA, the CDR3 is TGCGCCAGCAGCTTGGGAAGCGCGTCACCCCTCCACTTT. Translation: CASSLGSASPLHF.

Only a few counts were recorded for this clone. This sequence joins TRBV19 and TRBJ2-2; D is possibly TRBD1 or TRBD2 (5 bases each). The ends were cut back, 3 bases at V and 4 bases at J, with 12 bases in the middle. This CDR3 spans 15 amino acids. Germline CDR1 is LNHDA and CDR2 is SQIVND (reference sequence). The chain's CDR3 is CASSITGTGTGELFF. In DNA, the CDR3 is TGTGCCAGTAGTATTACCGGGACCGGCACCGGGGAGCTGTTTTTT.

The V gene is TRBV11-2, the J gene TRBJ2-7; D possibly matches TRBD1 or TRBD2 (5 bases each). Germline-derived CDR1 and CDR2 are SGHAT and FQNNGV. V was pared by 4 bases and J by 6 bases, with 10 bases between. The CDR3 consists of 12 residues. DNA for the CDR3: TGTGCCAGCAGCTCCGGGACGGGCGAGCAGTACTTC. It specifies CASSSGTGEQYF.

The chain employs TRBV29-1 and TRBJ2-2; 10 bases line up with TRBD1. V dropped 6 bases and J dropped 1; count of bases not matched to a gene: 14. CDR1 and CDR2 from the germline V gene are SQVTM and ANQGSEA. This CDR3 is 18 amino acids long. In DNA, the CDR3 is TGCAGCGTCATGGGGGGGACAGGGGTTAAAAAGAACACCGGGGAGCTGTTTTTT. Encoded protein: CSVMGGTGVKKNTGELFF.

This clone was recorded only once. The rearrangement uses TRBV29-1 and TRBJ2-2; TRBD1 matches 8 bases. This CDR3 has 19 amino acids. Germline CDR1 and CDR2: SQVTM and ANQGSEA. V was clipped by 4 bases and J by 0 bases; unmatched bases: 16. Here the CDR3 reads CSVGRGLYGGATNTGELFF. CDR3 coding DNA: TGCAGCGTTGGCAGGGGGCTATACGGAGGAGCGACGAACACCGGGGAGCTGTTTTTT.

This clone was seen only once. V and J are TRBV6-5 and TRBJ2-7; the D call may be TRBD1 or TRBD2 (5 bases each). The CDR3 runs 13 residues. Trimming took 6 bases from V and 2 from J, leaving 11 bases between them. Germline CDR1 reads MNHEY; CDR2 reads SVGAGI. In nucleotides, the CDR3 is TGTGCCAGCAGAGGGACGTTCACCTACGAGCAGTACTTC. Residues: CASRGTFTYEQYF.

The V and J genes are TRBV18 and TRBJ1-5; TRBD1 agrees at 7 bases. The CDR3 loop spans 18 amino acids. The V gene's germline CDR1 is KGHSH and CDR2 LQKENI. J gave up 1 base and V 2 bases, and 11 bases lay outside the gene matches. CDR3 region: CASSPFRLGGESNQPQHF. The CDR3 region has the DNA TGTGCCAGCTCACCATTTAGGCTAGGGGGCGAAAGCAATCAGCCCCAGCATTTT.

The V gene is TRBV4-2, the J gene TRBJ1-3; possible D gene TRBD1, 5 bases. V lost 0 bases to trimming and J lost 0 bases, with 12 bases between them. The CDR3 loop spans 17 amino acids. Per germline, CDR1 LGHNA and CDR2 YNFKEQ. As DNA, the CDR3 is TGTGCCAGCAGCCAAGAGGGGCACCTGAGCTCTGGAAACACCATATATTTT. It specifies CASSQEGHLSSGNTIYF.

V is TRBV5-8 and J is TRBJ1-5; D may be TRBD1 (5 bases). Trimming cost V 0 bases and J 6 bases, with 10 bases left between them. Per germline, CDR1 SGHTS and CDR2 YDEGEE. CDR3 size: 14 residues. The CDR3: CASSLERGGQPQHF. The CDR3 bases are TGTGCCAGCAGCTTGGAGAGGGGTGGTCAGCCCCAGCATTTT.

The chain uses TRBV5-4 and TRBJ2-3, with D perhaps TRBD1 (6 bases). Germline CDR1 SGHNT, CDR2 YYREEE (reference sequence). The CDR3 runs to 16 residues. V gave up 2 bases and J gave up 2 bases, with 15 bases separating them. Here the CDR3 DNA reads TGTGCCAGCAGCTTAGCCGGACAGATTTTCACAGATACGCAGTATTTT. This sequence encodes CASSLAGQIFTDTQYF.

The chain has TRBV7-9 and TRBJ1-1, with D maybe TRBD1 (6 bases). The V gene lost 3 bases and the J gene lost 1 base, with 6 bases spanning the gap. The CDR3 consists of 13 residues. CDR1 and CDR2 (germline): SEHNR, FQNEAQ (reference sequence). The CDR3, as DNA: TGTGCCAGCAGCTTGACAGGGAACACTGAAGCTTTCTTT. Its protein is CASSLTGNTEAFF.